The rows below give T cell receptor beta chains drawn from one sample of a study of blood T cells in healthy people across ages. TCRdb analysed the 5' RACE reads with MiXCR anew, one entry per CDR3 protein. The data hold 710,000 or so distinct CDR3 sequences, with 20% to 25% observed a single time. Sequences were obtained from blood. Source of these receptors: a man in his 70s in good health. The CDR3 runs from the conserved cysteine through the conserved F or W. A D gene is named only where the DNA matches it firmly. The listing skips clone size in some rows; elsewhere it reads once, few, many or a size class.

cdr3_aa: CSASVQAGGRNEQFF; cdr3_nt: TGCAGTGCTAGCGTCCAAGCGGGAGGTAGGAATGAGCAGTTCTTC; d_call: TRBD2; clone_size: .; v_call: TRBV20-1; j_call: TRBJ2-1
cdr3_aa: CASSPVIVDRGNHEQFF; cdr3_nt: TGTGCCAGCTCACCAGTGATAGTGGACAGGGGGAACCATGAGCAGTTCTTC; d_call: TRBD1; clone_size: many; v_call: TRBV18; j_call: TRBJ2-1
cdr3_aa: CASSKADNQPQHF; cdr3_nt: TGTGCCAGCAGTAAAGCGGACAATCAGCCCCAGCATTTT; d_call: .; clone_size: few; v_call: TRBV21-1; j_call: TRBJ1-5
cdr3_aa: CSAPDHSSYNEQFF; cdr3_nt: TGCAGCGCTCCGGACCATTCCTCCTACAATGAGCAGTTCTTC; d_call: .; clone_size: .; v_call: TRBV20-1; j_call: TRBJ2-1
cdr3_aa: CASSLGASGSADTQYF; cdr3_nt: TGTGCCAGCAGCTTAGGGGCTAGCGGGAGTGCAGATACGCAGTATTTT; d_call: TRBD2; clone_size: .; v_call: TRBV7-6; j_call: TRBJ2-3
cdr3_aa: CSAKGTEGEAFF; cdr3_nt: TGCAGCGCTAAAGGGACGGAAGGTGAAGCTTTCTTT; d_call: .; clone_size: few; v_call: TRBV29-1; j_call: TRBJ1-1
cdr3_aa: CASSVGTLSDGYTF; cdr3_nt: TGTGCCAGCAGCGTAGGGACGCTTAGTGATGGCTACACCTTC; d_call: .; clone_size: .; v_call: TRBV9; j_call: TRBJ1-2
cdr3_aa: CASTGWQYNEQFF; cdr3_nt: TGTGCCAGCACCGGGTGGCAATACAATGAGCAGTTCTTC; d_call: .; clone_size: few; v_call: TRBV11-2; j_call: TRBJ2-1
cdr3_aa: CASHRAQETQYF; cdr3_nt: TGTGCCAGTCACAGGGCCCAAGAGACCCAGTACTTC; d_call: .; clone_size: few; v_call: TRBV7-8; j_call: TRBJ2-5
cdr3_aa: CASSRQGTGSPLHF; cdr3_nt: TGTGCCAGCAGCCGACAGGGGACGGGTTCACCCCTCCACTTT; d_call: TRBD1; clone_size: many; v_call: TRBV7-2; j_call: TRBJ1-6